These T cell receptor beta chains were read from a single sample in a study of T-cell memory formation after mild COVID-19. MiXCR, applied by TCRdb to the 5' RACE reads, yields one record per CDR3 protein. The profile shows about 320,000 distinct CDR3 sequences, over 11% of them singletons. The sample consisted of PBMCs or a T cell subset sorted from them (not recorded which). Receptor source: a man aged 18-30 years who had mild COVID-19 (a few samples of this study predate the infection). Cell type and time point are not known. CDR3s include the opening cysteine and the closing phenylalanine or tryptophan.

J,V,CDR3
TRBJ1-6,TRBV19,CASSGTGSRDSPLHF
TRBJ2-3,TRBV12-3/TRBV12-4,CASSDRGSATDTQYF
TRBJ1-2,TRBV11-2,CASSLVRGRSDYGYTF
TRBJ2-5,TRBV7-9,CASSLSGETQYF
TRBJ1-2,TRBV4-3,CASSQDFADRTYTF
TRBJ2-2,TRBV5-1,CASSTGTSGGANTGELFF
TRBJ1-1,TRBV25-1,CASSESPVRGTEAFF
TRBJ1-2,TRBV5-1,CASSFSDANYGYTF
TRBJ1-2,TRBV4-1,CASSQRTERVNYGYTF
TRBJ1-5,TRBV12-3/TRBV12-4,CASSLGQSPDQPQHF
TRBJ2-5,TRBV20-1,CSARRGLRETQYF
TRBJ1-5,TRBV6-1,CASSDYQGIDQPQHF
TRBJ2-1,TRBV7-9,CASSTTWDTYNEQFF
TRBJ1-2,TRBV12-3/TRBV12-4,CASSFGVRSGYTF
TRBJ2-5,TRBV7-2,CASSFGRGIQETQYF
TRBJ1-1,TRBV5-6,CASSLGSTWAFF
TRBJ1-1,TRBV7-9,CASSTHGGRNTEAFF
TRBJ2-4,TRBV6-6,CASSYSTSGGEAKNIQYF
TRBJ2-1,TRBV7-3,CASSSGGGGFNNEQFF
TRBJ2-3,TRBV15,CATSSDPTSRDTQYF
TRBJ2-5,TRBV16,CATGQGQETQYF
TRBJ1-1,TRBV7-8,CASSLAWVSVNTEAFF
TRBJ2-3,TRBV7-8,CASSPQGIHTDTQYF
TRBJ2-3,TRBV4-2,CASSQLNRGPDTQYF
TRBJ2-1,TRBV20-1,CSARGRGFYNEQFF
TRBJ1-1,TRBV6-6,CASSTLQGDPEAFF
TRBJ1-4,TRBV4-1,CASSQVTGTGGEKLFF
TRBJ1-1,TRBV6-5,CARSYGAENTEAFF